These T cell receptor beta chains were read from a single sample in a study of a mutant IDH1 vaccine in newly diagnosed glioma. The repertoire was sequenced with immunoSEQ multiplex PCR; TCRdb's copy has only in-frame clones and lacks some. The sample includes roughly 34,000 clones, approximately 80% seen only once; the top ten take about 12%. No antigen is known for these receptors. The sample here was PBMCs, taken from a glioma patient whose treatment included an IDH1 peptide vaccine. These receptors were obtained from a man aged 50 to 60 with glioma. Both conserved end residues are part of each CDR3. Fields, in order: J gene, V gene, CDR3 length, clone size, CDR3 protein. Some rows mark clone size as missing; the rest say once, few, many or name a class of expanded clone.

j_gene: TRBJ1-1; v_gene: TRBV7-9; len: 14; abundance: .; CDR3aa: CASSFWQKNTEAFF
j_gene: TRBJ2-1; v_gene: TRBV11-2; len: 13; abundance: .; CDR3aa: CASSPRIYNEQFF
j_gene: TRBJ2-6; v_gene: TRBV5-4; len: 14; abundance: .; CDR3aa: CASSIPDGANVLTF
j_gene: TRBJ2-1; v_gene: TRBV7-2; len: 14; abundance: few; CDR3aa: CASSLTGTDNEQFF
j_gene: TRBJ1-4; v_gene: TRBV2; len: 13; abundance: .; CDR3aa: CVSRREVDEKLFF
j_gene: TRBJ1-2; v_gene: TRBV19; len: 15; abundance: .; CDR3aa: CASSIGGPLLFGYTF
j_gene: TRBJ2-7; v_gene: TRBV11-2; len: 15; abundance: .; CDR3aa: CASSHPGGGTYEQYF
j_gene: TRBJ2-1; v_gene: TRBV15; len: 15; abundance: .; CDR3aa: CATSRDSALYNEQFF
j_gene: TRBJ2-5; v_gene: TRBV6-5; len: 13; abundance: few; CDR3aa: CATHRQLQETQYF
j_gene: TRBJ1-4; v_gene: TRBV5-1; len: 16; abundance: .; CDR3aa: CASSRGALATNEKLFF
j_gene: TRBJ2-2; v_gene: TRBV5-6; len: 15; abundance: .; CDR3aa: CASSFIGTDTGELFF
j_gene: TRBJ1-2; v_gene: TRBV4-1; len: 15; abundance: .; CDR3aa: CASSQDPRGSYGYTF
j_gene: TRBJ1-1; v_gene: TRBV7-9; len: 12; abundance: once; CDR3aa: CASSPGVPEAFF
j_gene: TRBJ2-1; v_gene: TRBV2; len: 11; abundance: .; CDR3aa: CASKVYNEQFF
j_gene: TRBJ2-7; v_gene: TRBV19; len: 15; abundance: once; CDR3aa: CATSPEETGEDEQYF
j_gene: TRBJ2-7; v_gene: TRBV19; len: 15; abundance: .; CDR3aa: CASSPTSGRIVEQYF
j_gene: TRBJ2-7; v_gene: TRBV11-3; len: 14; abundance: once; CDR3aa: CASSLRQSSYEQYF
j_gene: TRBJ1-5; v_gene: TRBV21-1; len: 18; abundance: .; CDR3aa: CASSKVGRGRVFNQPQHF